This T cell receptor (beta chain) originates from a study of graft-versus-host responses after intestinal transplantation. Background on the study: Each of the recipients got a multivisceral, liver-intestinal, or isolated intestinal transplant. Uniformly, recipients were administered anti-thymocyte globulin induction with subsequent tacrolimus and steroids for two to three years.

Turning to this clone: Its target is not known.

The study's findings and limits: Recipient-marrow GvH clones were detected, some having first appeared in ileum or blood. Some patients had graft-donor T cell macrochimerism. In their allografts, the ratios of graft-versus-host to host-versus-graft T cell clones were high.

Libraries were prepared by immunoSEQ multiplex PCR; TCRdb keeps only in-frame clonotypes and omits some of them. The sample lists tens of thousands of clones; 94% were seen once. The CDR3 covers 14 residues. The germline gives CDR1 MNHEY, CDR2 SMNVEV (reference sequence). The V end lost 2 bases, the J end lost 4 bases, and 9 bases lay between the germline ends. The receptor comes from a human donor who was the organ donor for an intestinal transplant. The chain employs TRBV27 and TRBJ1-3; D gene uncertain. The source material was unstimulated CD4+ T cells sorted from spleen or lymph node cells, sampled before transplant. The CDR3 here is CASSLIGLGNTIYF. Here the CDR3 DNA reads TGTGCCAGCAGTTTAATAGGGCTCGGAAACACCATATATTTT.